Listed here are 20 T cell receptor beta chains from one sample, sequenced in a study of T cells in tuberculosis. Repertoires were generated with immunoSEQ multiplex PCR, while TCRdb's copy carries only in-frame clones and drops some. This sample yields some 34,000 clones, of which roughly 97% are seen a single time; 6% to 7% belongs to the top ten. Sequences were obtained from PBMCs. Every receptor here comes from a donor aged 10-29 years with latent tuberculosis or without tuberculosis infection.

This clone was seen just once. The rearrangement links TRBV5-1 to TRBJ1-1; 7 nucleotides agree with TRBD1. CDR3 length: 15 residues. Germline V gene sequence: CDR1 SGHRS, CDR2 YFSETQ. V gave up 1 base and J gave up 6 bases; unmatched junction bases: 9. Here the CDR3 reads CASSLIQAGGSEAFF. For the CDR3, the DNA is TGCGCCAGCAGCTTGATTCAGGCAGGGGGTTCTGAAGCTTTCTTT.

This chain joins TRBV10-3 and TRBJ2-5, with 7 bases fitting TRBD1. This CDR3 has 14 residues. V dropped 4 bases and J dropped 5; count of bases not matched to a gene: 7. From germline, CDR1 is ENHRY and CDR2 SYGVKD. The CDR3 protein is CAISGEGGTETQYF. In DNA, the CDR3 is TGTGCCATCAGTGGCGAAGGGGGCACGGAGACCCAGTACTTC.

This chain connects TRBV5-4 to TRBJ2-2, with D perhaps TRBD2 (6 bases). The V gene lost 8 bases and the J gene lost 3 bases, with 20 bases spanning the gap. The CDR3 is 16 residues long. Germline lookup yields CDR1 SGHNT and CDR2 YYREEE (reference sequence). The CDR3 spells CASSPRGRGYTGELFF. Written as DNA, the CDR3 is TGTGCCAGTAGCCCCCGGGGTCGGGGGTACACCGGGGAGCTGTTTTTT.

The chain links TRBV6-5 to TRBJ2-7, with 7 bases that match TRBD2. Trimming removed 8 bases from V and 0 bases from J; junction bases left unmatched: 4. The CDR3 extends over 13 amino acids. The germline V gene encodes CDR1 MNHEY and CDR2 SVGAGI. This CDR3 reads CASGGGGSYEQYF. CDR3 DNA sequence: TGTGCCAGCGGTGGGGGGGGCTCCTACGAGCAGTACTTC.

The gene calls are TRBV13 and TRBJ1-2; D perhaps matches TRBD1 (6 bases). Germline V gene data show CDR1 as PRHDT and CDR2 as FYEKMQ (reference sequence). Trimming left V 0 bases short and J 4 bases short, with 6 bases between. CDR3 length equals 13 residues. CDR3 DNA: TGTGCCAGCAGCTTAGGCAGGGGCTATGGCTACACCTTC. Encoded protein: CASSLGRGYGYTF. The variable domain in full, completed from reference TRBV13 and TRBJ1-2, reads AAGVIQSPRHLIKEKRETATLKCYPIPRHDTVYWYQQGPGQDPQFLISFYEKMQSDKGSIPDRFSAQQFSDYHSELNMSSLELGDSALYFCASSLGRGYGYTFGSGTRLTVV.

This clone has a handful of counts. The chain has TRBV13 and TRBJ1-2; 10 bases align to TRBD1. CDR1 is PRHDT and CDR2 is FYEKMQ in the germline V gene (reference sequence). With 3 bases clipped from V and 3 bases from J, the junction kept 4 bases outside the gene matches. The CDR3 has 15 residues. CDR3 in amino acids: CASSFDRGRDYGYTF. The CDR3 nucleotides read TGTGCCAGCAGCTTCGACAGGGGGCGCGACTATGGCTACACCTTC. Drawing the rest from reference TRBV13 and TRBJ1-2, the complete variable domain is AAGVIQSPRHLIKEKRETATLKCYPIPRHDTVYWYQQGPGQDPQFLISFYEKMQSDKGSIPDRFSAQQFSDYHSELNMSSLELGDSALYFCASSFDRGRDYGYTFGSGTRLTVV.

The rearrangement links TRBV6-1 to TRBJ1-1; D is unclear. This CDR3 has 13 amino acids. Germline V CDR1 and CDR2: MNHNS, SASEGT. The germline V and J ends were trimmed by 4 bases and 1 base, with 7 bases remaining between them. The CDR3 DNA reads TGTGCCAGCAGTGGTACAGAGAACACTGAAGCTTTCTTT. Amino acids: CASSGTENTEAFF.

The chain recombines TRBV27 with TRBJ2-2; TRBD1 agrees at 7 bases. The CDR3 runs 21 residues. Germline CDR1 MNHEY, CDR2 SMNVEV (reference sequence). V dropped 5 bases and J dropped 0; count of bases not matched to a gene: 21. In nucleotides, the CDR3 is TGTGCCAGCAGTCGACAGGGAAATGGCAGGGCGCTAAAAACGAACACCGGGGAGCTGTTTTTT. Protein: CASSRQGNGRALKTNTGELFF.

The V gene is TRBV11-2, the J gene TRBJ2-1, with 9 nucleotides matching TRBD2. CDR1 is SGHAT, CDR2 FQNNGV, per germline. V dropped 5 bases and J dropped 2; count of bases not matched to a gene: 4. The CDR3 totals 15 residues. CDR3 residues: CASSISSGAYNEQFF. The CDR3 nucleotides are TGTGCCAGCAGCATCTCTAGCGGGGCCTACAATGAGCAGTTCTTC.

The J gene is TRBJ2-7, the V gene TRBV7-6; 8 bases line up with TRBD1. Germline lookup yields CDR1 SGHVS and CDR2 FNYEAQ. The length of the CDR3 is 13 residues. The V segment lost 5 bases and the J segment 7 bases; nucleotides outside the gene matches: 7. CDR3 in amino acids: CASSPDRVGEQYF. In nucleotides, the CDR3 is TGTGCCAGCAGCCCGGACAGGGTCGGTGAGCAGTACTTC.

This clone has a single count. The chain couples TRBV5-1 to TRBJ1-3; D may be TRBD1 (6 bases). V was shortened by 4 bases and J by 0 bases, with 17 bases between the two germline ends. The germline V gene has CDR1 SGHRS and CDR2 YFSETQ. CDR3 size: 17 residues. The CDR3 bases are TGCGCCAGCAGCCTAAACCCGACAGGAGCCTCTGGAAACACCATATATTTT. As protein: CASSLNPTGASGNTIYF.

The V call is TRBV19, the J call TRBJ2-1; weak D call: TRBD2 (6 bases). Germline CDR1 is LNHDA and CDR2 is SQIVND (reference sequence). The V end lost 7 bases, the J end lost 1 base, and 23 bases lay between the germline ends. This CDR3 is built from 18 residues. CDR3 DNA sequence: TGTGCCAGTACCGTGCGGGGTCTGGGGTCGATGTCCTACAATGAGCAGTTCTTC. Encoded protein: CASTVRGLGSMSYNEQFF.

The chain couples TRBV6-1 to TRBJ1-5; D is undetermined. V lost 7 bases and J 2 bases, leaving 9 bases between the germline ends. The CDR3 runs to 13 residues. Germline CDR1 is MNHNS and CDR2 is SASEGT. The CDR3 here is CASMPSGNQPQHF. The CDR3 DNA reads as TGTGCCAGCATGCCTTCGGGCAATCAGCCCCAGCATTTT.

The rearrangement joins TRBV5-1 to TRBJ2-7; D remains ambiguous. From germline, CDR1 is SGHRS and CDR2 YFSETQ. This CDR3 is 16 amino acids long. V lost 0 bases and J lost 0, with 13 bases in between. In nucleotides, the CDR3 is TGCGCCAGCAGCTTGGGTTTCCAACTTAGCTCCTACGAGCAGTACTTC. It is translated as CASSLGFQLSSYEQYF.

The chain joins TRBV2 to TRBJ1-1; D unclear. CDR3 size: 17 residues. Trimming cost V 4 bases and J 7 bases, with 25 bases left between them. CDR1 and CDR2 (germline): SNHLY, FYNNEI. The CDR3 loop is CASSVTGWPPTGYEAFF. The DNA of the CDR3 is TGTGCCAGCAGTGTAACTGGATGGCCACCGACTGGTTATGAAGCTTTCTTT.

This rearrangement joins TRBV7-2 to TRBJ1-2; D perhaps matches TRBD1 (5 bases). The CDR3 runs 15 residues. V was shortened by 5 bases and J by 4 bases, with 17 bases between the two germline ends. Germline V CDR1 and CDR2: SGHTA, FQGNSA. CDR3 DNA sequence: TGTGCCAGCAGCACACAAGGGGCCGGTGGCTATGGCTACACCTTC. Translated, it gives CASSTQGAGGYGYTF.

The CDR3 here is CASSYSGQSTDTQYF. The CDR3 DNA reads as TGTGCCAGCAGTTACTCGGGACAGAGCACAGATACGCAGTATTTT. The chain couples TRBV6-5 to TRBJ2-3; 7 bases match TRBD1. CDR3 length: 15 amino acids. V lost 0 bases, J lost 0 bases, and 0 bases stayed unmatched. Germline V lookup: CDR1 MNHEY, CDR2 SVGAGI.

This chain connects TRBV28 to TRBJ1-2, with a tentative D call TRBD1 (5 bases). The germline gives CDR1 MDHEN, CDR2 SYDVKM. The CDR3 has 16 residues. Deletions cut 2 bases from V and 5 bases from J, with 18 bases between. CDR3 coding DNA: TGTGCCAGCAGTTTAACAGGTCCCGTTTTCCCTTATGGCTACACCTTC. This encodes CASSLTGPVFPYGYTF.

The genes are TRBV7-7 and TRBJ2-7; 7 nucleotides agree with TRBD1. After removal of 10 bases from V and 5 bases from J, the junction contained 11 bases not matched to a gene. The CDR3 consists of 13 residues. Germline CDR1 SSHAT, CDR2 FNYEAQ (reference sequence). The CDR3 reads CAIQEQGRDEQYF. In nucleotides, the CDR3 is TGTGCCATCCAAGAACAGGGGCGGGACGAGCAGTACTTC. Combining the CDR3 with reference TRBV7-7 and TRBJ2-7 gives the whole variable domain GAGVSQSPRYKVTKRGQDVTLRCDPISSHATLYWYQQALGQGPEFLTYFNYEAQPDKSGLPSDRFSAERPEGSISTLTIQRTEQRDSAMYRCAIQEQGRDEQYFGPGTRLTVT.

The chain combines TRBV19 with TRBJ2-1, with 14 bases matching TRBD2. In germline, CDR1 is LNHDA, CDR2 SQIVND (reference sequence). This CDR3 region has 17 residues. Unmatched junction bases numbered 9, after V lost 5 bases and J lost 6 bases. The CDR3 loop reads CASSEKGTSGSLNEQFF. As DNA, the CDR3 is TGTGCCAGTAGTGAAAAAGGGACTAGCGGGAGCCTCAATGAGCAGTTCTTC.